A single sample is the source of the 10 T cell receptor beta chains below, sequenced in a study of identical twins. TCRdb analysed the 5' RACE reads with MiXCR anew, one entry per CDR3 protein. The sample contains approximately 250,000 distinct CDR3 sequences, approximately 7.1% of which appear only once. These sequences were also reported in another study, on T cells expressing NK-cell markers.

Input material: CD8+ T cells sorted from blood. The receptors were gathered from a woman aged 18-29 years in good health.

CDR3: CASSRDFSNQPQHF. CDR3 coding DNA: TGTGCCAGCAGCCGGGACTTTAGCAATCAGCCCCAGCATTTT. The chain combines TRBV7-9 with TRBJ1-5, with D maybe TRBD1 (5 bases). Trimming stripped 5 bases from V and 0 bases from J, with 8 bases between. Germline lookup yields CDR1 SEHNR and CDR2 FQNEAQ (reference sequence). CDR3 length: 14 residues.

This clonotype was counted a few times. J is TRBJ2-1 and V is TRBV30; 7 nucleotides align to TRBD2. CDR1 is GTSNPN, CDR2 SVGIG, per germline (reference sequence). The junction had 3 bases not matched to a gene; V was cut back by 0 bases and J by 10 bases. The CDR3 contains 12 residues. CDR3 loop: CAWSVGGGEQFF. DNA for the CDR3: TGTGCCTGGAGTGTCGGGGGAGGGGAGCAGTTCTTC.

The rearrangement uses TRBV20-1 and TRBJ1-2; D gene unclear. The germline V gene encodes CDR1 DFQATT and CDR2 SNEGSKA (reference sequence). The CDR3 consists of 14 residues. Trimming took off 3 bases at V and 8 bases at J, with 19 bases between the two ends. The CDR3 nucleotides read TGCAGTGCTAGGGAGGGCCCGAACCCGGGGGGCTACACCTTC. Its protein product is CSAREGPNPGGYTF.

In this sample, this clonotype turned up a few times. The rearrangement joins TRBV30 to TRBJ1-4; D unresolved. The CDR3 totals 13 residues. CDR1 and CDR2 from the germline V gene are GTSNPN and SVGIG (reference sequence). With 3 bases removed from V and 7 bases from J, the gap between germline ends came to 12 bases. The CDR3 DNA reads TGTGCCTGGAGCCTGGGATACCCTGAAAAACTGTTTTTT. Translation gives CAWSLGYPEKLFF.

This chain connects TRBV11-2 to TRBJ2-1; weak D call: TRBD1 (5 bases). The CDR3 has 15 amino acids. Looked up from germline, CDR1 is SGHAT and CDR2 is FQNNGV. V lost 0 bases and J 7 bases, leaving 13 bases between the germline ends. In nucleotides, the CDR3 is TGTGCCAGCAGCTTAGAAATCAGGGTGGTAAATGAGCAGTTCTTC. Translating gives CASSLEIRVVNEQFF.

This clonotype was observed at least ten times. The chain combines TRBV11-2 with TRBJ2-3; D gene unclear. Trimming removed 4 bases at V and 0 bases at J, with 2 bases between. Germline V gene lookup returns CDR1 SGHAT and CDR2 FQNNGV. The CDR3 length is 12 residues. The CDR3 spells CASSSSTDTQYF. The DNA for the CDR3 is TGTGCCAGCAGCTCTAGCACAGATACGCAGTATTTT.

This clonotype was observed a handful of times. This rearrangement joins TRBV9 to TRBJ2-3; 11 bases are shared with TRBD1. This CDR3 is 16 amino acids long. J was trimmed by 2 bases and V by 4 bases; bases with no gene match: 6. Per the germline V gene, CDR1 is SGDLS and CDR2 is YYNGEE. CDR3 sequence: CASSSGTGGTTDTQYF. Written as DNA, the CDR3 is TGTGCCAGCAGCTCGGGGACAGGGGGGACCACAGATACGCAGTATTTT.

This chain connects TRBV20-1 to TRBJ2-5, with TRBD2 as a possible D gene (6 bases). This CDR3 has 17 amino acids. The germline gives CDR1 DFQATT, CDR2 SNEGSKA (reference sequence). The ends were cut back, 3 bases at V and 7 bases at J, with 27 bases in the middle. CDR3 nucleotide sequence: TGCAGTGCTAGCTATGGGGAAGGGTATAGGGAAGCGGGGACCCAGTACTTC. Protein product: CSASYGEGYREAGTQYF.

This clonotype was picked up a small number of times. V gene TRBV15 combines with J gene TRBJ2-3; D call uncertain. V was cut by 8 bases and J by 6 bases, with 24 bases left in between. CDR1 is LNHNV, CDR2 YYDKDF, per germline (reference sequence). The CDR3 length is 16 residues. CDR3 loop: CATRPSPTPIDDTQYF. The CDR3 DNA reads as TGTGCCACCCGACCCAGCCCAACCCCTATCGATGATACGCAGTATTTT.

There are a few counts of this clonotype. The chain employs TRBV5-6 and TRBJ2-3; D remains ambiguous. CDR3 size: 12 residues. Germline CDR1 and CDR2: SGHDT and YYEEEE. V lost 0 bases and J 10 bases, leaving 9 bases between the germline ends. CDR3 region: CASSLGVAAQYF. DNA for the CDR3: TGTGCCAGCAGCTTGGGGGTAGCCGCGCAGTATTTT.